The 17 T cell receptor beta chains reported below all come from one sample, sequenced in a study of metastatic and nonmetastatic thyroid tumors. From the PCR reads, TCRdb re-called clones with MiXCR. The repertoire includes 27,000 or so clones, more than 25% of them detected once, and approximately 6% sits in the top ten. Thyroid surgery had not been preceded by any treatment in any patient. The material sequenced was blood. These receptors all stem from a female donor with papillary thyroid cancer or a benign thyroid nodule (not recorded which). Some clones in this sample may be carry-over from other donors' samples.

The CDR3 reads CASSTRDDSYEQYF. Here the CDR3 DNA reads TGCGCCAGCAGCACCCGGGACGACTCCTACGAGCAGTACTTC. The V gene is TRBV4-1, the J gene TRBJ2-7, with D perhaps matching TRBD1 or TRBD2 (5 bases each). The ends were cut back, 5 bases at V and 0 bases at J, with 11 bases in the middle. Germline V CDR1 and CDR2: MGHRA, YSYEKL. The CDR3 length is 14 residues.

In its sample, this clone was seen a few times. This chain links TRBV6-1 with TRBJ2-7; D may be TRBD2 (5 bases). The germline gives CDR1 MNHNS, CDR2 SASEGT. The CDR3 is made up of 13 amino acids. Trimming stripped 9 bases from V and 4 bases from J, with 16 bases between. CDR3 sequence (DNA): TGTGCCAGTTGGACTCGGCCCCCTTACGAGCAGTACTTC. Its protein is CASWTRPPYEQYF.

This clone was counted between two and nine times. The V call is TRBV20-1, the J call TRBJ2-7; weak D call: TRBD1 (5 bases). The CDR3 runs to 13 residues. The V end was cut by 2 bases, the J end by 2 bases, with 10 bases between. The V gene's germline CDR1 is DFQATT and CDR2 SNEGSKA (reference sequence). CDR3 sequence (DNA): TGCAGTGCTAGACTAGAAGGGGCCTACGAGCAGTACTTC. This codes for CSARLEGAYEQYF.

In its sample, this clone was seen a few times. In this CDR3 the conserved last residue, phenylalanine or tryptophan, is missing, so a read error is likely. The chain is built from TRBV6-1 and TRBJ1-3, with D unclear. CDR1 is MNHNS, CDR2 SASEGT, per germline. The V and J ends lost 10 bases and 1 base respectively, with 14 bases between them. The CDR3 contains 14 residues. The CDR3 region is CAIQPAGSGNTIYS. For the CDR3, the DNA is TGTGCCATCCAGCCGGCTGGATCTGGAAACACCATATATTCT.

Judged by abundance, this clone is medium-sized. The chain is built from TRBV6-1 and TRBJ1-2; D gene ambiguous. CDR1 and CDR2 (germline): MNHNS, SASEGT. Trimming removed 6 bases at V and 4 bases at J, with 9 bases between. The length of the CDR3 is 12 residues. The CDR3 region has the DNA TGTGCCAGCAGGATAGTAGGCTATGGCTACACCTTC. Translating gives CASRIVGYGYTF.

This clone has at least ten counts. J is TRBJ2-1 and V is TRBV12-3 or TRBV12-4; 13 nucleotides match TRBD2. CDR3 length: 15 residues. With V trimmed by 9 bases and J by 5 bases, 7 bases remained unmatched. CDR3: CASKLAGGLNNEQFF. The CDR3, as DNA: TGTGCCAGTAAACTAGCGGGAGGGCTTAACAATGAGCAGTTCTTC.

Remarks on this clone: The junction departs from the called germline gene at one end, perhaps through a read error. This chain connects TRBV6-4 to TRBJ1-1, with D unresolved. The CDR3 loop spans 14 amino acids. Per the germline V gene, CDR1 is MRHNA and CDR2 is SNTAGT. This chain's CDR3 is CASRHGDANTEALF. DNA for the CDR3: TGTGCCAGCAGACACGGGGATGCTAACACTGAAGCTTTATTT.

This clone has at least ten counts. One end of the junction fails to match germline, which may point to a read error. The rearrangement links TRBV25-1 to TRBJ2-3; D may correspond to TRBD1 or TRBD2 (5 bases each). Germline lookup yields CDR1 MGHDK and CDR2 SYGVNS. The CDR3 totals 16 residues. CDR3 sequence reads: CASSKPGRSPPDSQYF. CDR3 DNA sequence: TGTGCCAGCAGTAAACCGGGACGGAGCCCGCCAGATTCGCAGTATTTT.

The J gene is TRBJ2-7, the V gene TRBV29-1, with D possibly being TRBD1 (6 bases). Trimming stripped 6 bases from V and 4 bases from J, with 13 bases between. The CDR3 sequence is 12 residues long. Germline V gives CDR1 SQVTM, CDR2 ANQGSEA. The CDR3 is CSVGVRGYEQYF. The CDR3 DNA reads TGCAGCGTCGGGGTGAGGGGGTACGAGCAGTACTTC.

The rearrangement joins TRBV5-1 to TRBJ1-2; D may be TRBD1 (6 bases). V shed 0 bases and J shed 0 bases, with 12 bases lying between them. From germline, CDR1 is SGHRS and CDR2 YFSETQ. The CDR3 is 16 residues long. The CDR3 reads CASSLDGTPTNYGYTF. The DNA for the CDR3 is TGCGCCAGCAGCTTGGATGGGACACCGACTAACTATGGCTACACCTTC.

This clone was recorded many times. The chain uses TRBV9 and TRBJ1-1; D perhaps matches TRBD1 (5 bases). CDR3 length equals 13 residues. CDR1 SGDLS and CDR2 YYNGEE come from the germline V gene. Trimming took 3 bases from V and 8 from J, leaving 14 bases between them. The DNA of the CDR3 is TGTGCCAGCAGCGGCAATCGGGGCGGAGAAGCTTTCTTT. Its protein is CASSGNRGGEAFF.

This clone was picked up many times. The chain has TRBV5-4 and TRBJ1-1; D is perhaps TRBD1 (6 bases). Germline CDR1 is SGHNT and CDR2 is YYREEE (reference sequence). The V and J ends lost 1 base and 1 base respectively, with 11 bases between them. The length of the CDR3 is 15 residues. This CDR3 reads CASSLRTGWNTEAFF. The DNA of the CDR3 is TGTGCCAGCAGCTTGAGAACAGGGTGGAACACTGAAGCTTTCTTT.

The chain recombines TRBV28 with TRBJ2-6; TRBD2 might be the D (5 bases). CDR1 is MDHEN and CDR2 is SYDVKM in the germline V gene. The CDR3 is 13 residues long. Trimming shortened V by 6 bases and J by 2 bases, and 5 bases separated the two germline ends. The CDR3: CASRGAGANVLTF. In DNA, the CDR3 is TGTGCCAGCAGGGGAGCTGGGGCCAACGTCCTGACTTTC.

This chain connects TRBV28 to TRBJ1-2, with D possibly being TRBD1 (6 bases). CDR1 is MDHEN, CDR2 SYDVKM, per germline. Deletions cut 8 bases from V and 8 bases from J, with 18 bases between. CDR3 length equals 13 residues. The CDR3 DNA follows: TGTGCCAGCCGGATGGGGGGCGCACAAGGCTACACCTTC. Protein product: CASRMGGAQGYTF.

The chain joins TRBV20-1 to TRBJ2-3; a possible D gene is TRBD2 (6 bases). Germline V gives CDR1 DFQATT, CDR2 SNEGSKA (reference sequence). This CDR3 contains 17 residues. The V end lost 3 bases, the J end lost 3 bases, and 22 bases lay between the germline ends. CDR3 DNA: TGCAGTGCTAGCGAGGTTGGGATGGGAGGATTTACAGATACGCAGTATTTT. Its protein product is CSASEVGMGGFTDTQYF.

This clone has a count of ten or more. The chain links TRBV19 to TRBJ2-4; D possibly corresponds to TRBD2 (5 bases). V was trimmed by 0 bases and J by 0 bases, leaving 9 bases between them. The CDR3 extends over 16 amino acids. CDR1 and CDR2 from the germline V gene are LNHDA and SQIVND (reference sequence). The CDR3 coding sequence is TGTGCCAGTAGTATAGAAGCGGTCCCAGCCAAAAACATTCAGTACTTC. Its protein is CASSIEAVPAKNIQYF.

J is TRBJ2-7 and V is TRBV7-9; possible D gene TRBD1, 5 bases. The CDR3 loop spans 15 amino acids. CDR1 is SEHNR and CDR2 is FQNEAQ in the germline V gene (reference sequence). V lost 1 base, J lost 7 bases, and 17 bases lay in between. The CDR3 nucleotides are TGTGCCAGCAGCTTAGTTGGGCAGGGTTTCGGAGAGCAGTACTTC. Its translation: CASSLVGQGFGEQYF.